These 16 T cell receptor beta chains share one sample of origin, sequenced in a study of regulatory T cells in long-lasting Graves disease. Construction of TCR beta libraries relied on iRepertoire HTBI primers and on Arm-PCR targeting CDR3 regions. TCRdb re-called the multiplex PCR reads through MiXCR, storing one row per CDR3 protein. The table has 250,000 to 400,000 distinct CDR3 sequences, 15% to 20% seen once. The sample's time point: newly diagnosed GD, antithyroid drugs for less than 3 months. The authors made the TCR library using RNA they extracted from PBMCs. The sequences come from peripheral blood mononuclear cells (PBMCs), collected at new diagnosis, from a patient treated with antithyroid drugs. These receptor sequences come from a female donor with Graves disease.

As concerns this clonotype: A read error likely explains this, since a far larger clone differs by one base. This sequence joins TRBV24-1 and TRBJ2-1; either TRBD1 or TRBD2 may fit D (5 bases each). Germline V lookup: CDR1 KGHDR, CDR2 SFDVKD. CDR3 length equals 16 residues. Trimming cost V 1 base and J 13 bases, with 22 bases left between them. CDR3 sequence: CATSDLGDGLQETQFF. The CDR3 DNA sequence: TGTGCCACCAGTGATTTAGGGGACGGACTTCAAGAGACCCAGTTCTTC.

Ten or more counts support this clonotype. CDR3 protein: CSVEGQTSTDTQYF. The CDR3 coding sequence is TGCAGCGTCGAGGGACAGACTAGCACAGATACGCAGTATTTT. V gene TRBV29-1 combines with J gene TRBJ2-3; 7 positions agree with TRBD1. The J segment lost 0 bases and the V segment lost 6 bases, leaving 6 bases of the junction unmatched. There are 14 residues in the CDR3. Looked up from germline, CDR1 is SQVTM and CDR2 is ANQGSEA.

The rearrangement uses TRBV28 and TRBJ2-2, with D unclear. There are 11 residues in the CDR3. V lost 2 bases and J 9 bases, leaving 4 bases between the germline ends. Germline values: CDR1 MDHEN, CDR2 SYDVKM. The CDR3 nucleotides read TGTGCCAGCAGTTTAGTCCGGGAGCTGTTTTTT. As protein: CASSLVRELFF.

In this sample, this clonotype turned up many times. The gene calls are TRBV5-6 and TRBJ1-4, with 10 bases lining up with TRBD1. The germline V gene encodes CDR1 SGHDT and CDR2 YYEEEE. V lost 4 bases, J lost 6 bases, and 6 bases stayed unmatched. CDR3 length: 15 residues. CDR3 sequence (DNA): TGTGCCAGCAGCCTGACAGGGGGCGCGGATGAAAAACTGTTTTTT. Residues: CASSLTGGADEKLFF.

This clonotype was seen at least ten times. The chain carries TRBV19 and TRBJ1-1, with unresolved D. Trimming shortened V by 0 bases and J by 7 bases, and 9 bases separated the two germline ends. The CDR3 has 13 amino acids. CDR1 LNHDA and CDR2 SQIVND come from the germline V gene (reference sequence). The CDR3 nucleotides read TGTGCCAGTAGTATAGACCTTAGCTTTGAAGCTTTCTTT. The encoded protein is CASSIDLSFEAFF.

This clonotype was found many times. The V and J genes are TRBV2 and TRBJ2-1, with D maybe TRBD1 (6 bases). The CDR3 has 12 residues. Germline-derived CDR1 and CDR2 are SNHLY and FYNNEI. V was trimmed by 9 bases and J by 6 bases, leaving 12 bases between them. For the CDR3, the DNA is TGTGCCAGAAGGGGGAGCCCCAATGAGCAGTTCTTC. Translated, it gives CARRGSPNEQFF.

The sample holds a few counts of this clonotype. The V and J genes are TRBV15 and TRBJ2-5; D possibly corresponds to TRBD2 (6 bases). Germline CDR1 is LNHNV and CDR2 is YYDKDF (reference sequence). The CDR3 runs to 16 residues. V lost 1 base and J lost 1, with 13 bases in between. CDR3 sequence (DNA): TGTGCCACCAGCAGAGGTAATAGCGGAACCCAAGAGACCCAGTACTTC. Its protein product is CATSRGNSGTQETQYF.

In this sample, this clonotype turned up many times. The chain joins TRBV10-3 to TRBJ2-7; 7 positions agree with TRBD2. The germline CDR1 and CDR2 sequences are ENHRY and SYGVKD. This CDR3 comprises 15 residues. Trimming took 2 bases from V and 2 from J; bases not matched to a gene: 6. The CDR3 sequence: CAISENRLAAYEQYF. CDR3 DNA: TGTGCCATCAGTGAGAATCGGCTAGCGGCCTACGAGCAGTACTTC.

This rearrangement joins TRBV4-2 to TRBJ1-2, with TRBD1 matching over 8 bases. The CDR3 runs 16 residues. Trimming removed 0 bases from V and 4 bases from J; junction bases left unmatched: 7. Per the germline V gene, CDR1 is LGHNA and CDR2 is YNFKEQ. CDR3 residues: CASSQEVAGGVYGYTF. DNA for the CDR3: TGTGCCAGCAGCCAAGAGGTTGCAGGGGGCGTCTATGGCTACACCTTC.

In its sample, this clonotype was seen many times. The chain joins TRBV12-3 or TRBV12-4 to TRBJ2-2, with unresolved D. V gave up 5 bases and J gave up 13 bases, with 14 bases separating them. The CDR3 runs 12 residues. The chain's CDR3 is CASSPNRAWLFF. The CDR3 coding sequence is TGTGCCAGCAGTCCTAACCGGGCCTGGCTGTTTTTT.

This clonotype was counted at least ten times. The chain carries TRBV11-2 and TRBJ2-5, with D maybe TRBD2 (7 bases). Germline loops: CDR1 SGHAT, CDR2 FQNNGV. There are 16 residues in the CDR3. V dropped 0 bases and J dropped 3 bases, with 14 bases sitting between them. The CDR3 spells CASSLDWGAGEETQYF. Written as DNA, the CDR3 is TGTGCCAGCAGCTTAGATTGGGGGGCGGGGGAAGAGACCCAGTACTTC.

The table lists this clonotype with many counts. V is TRBV28 and J is TRBJ1-5; D is possibly TRBD1 (6 bases). The V gene lost 5 bases and the J gene lost 7 bases, with 15 bases spanning the gap. The CDR3 extends over 14 amino acids. Germline assignment: CDR1 MDHEN and CDR2 SYDVKM. CDR3 region: CASSAYRVYQPQHF. The CDR3 DNA reads TGTGCCAGCAGTGCATACAGGGTTTACCAGCCCCAGCATTTT.

This clonotype was seen ten or more times. V and J are TRBV27 and TRBJ1-2, with 10 bases lining up with TRBD1. Germline V gene data show CDR1 as MNHEY and CDR2 as SMNVEV (reference sequence). V lost 6 bases to trimming and J lost 2 bases; unmatched junction nucleotides: 6. This CDR3 is 15 amino acids long. This chain's CDR3 is CASRPDRGRNYGYTF. DNA for the CDR3: TGTGCCAGCAGACCCGACAGGGGGCGCAACTATGGCTACACCTTC.

This clonotype has at least ten counts. One end of the junction fails to match germline, which may point to a read error. The rearrangement links TRBV2 to TRBJ1-5, with D unresolved. CDR1 is SNHLY, CDR2 FYNNEI, per germline. The CDR3 contains 13 residues. This CDR3 reads CASSTKSGQKKDF. The CDR3 DNA reads TGTGCCAGCTCCACTAAATCGGGCCAAAAAAAGGATTTT.

Details on this clonotype: Possible read error: a much larger clone is one base away. DNA of the CDR3: TGTGCCAGCTCACGGGAAGGGACAGGGTCCTACGAGCAGTACTTC. This gives the protein CASSREGTGSYEQYF. The gene calls are TRBV18 and TRBJ2-7; TRBD1 matches 9 bases. Looked up from germline, CDR1 is KGHSH and CDR2 is LQKENI. Trimming removed 4 bases from V and 1 base from J; junction bases left unmatched: 5. This CDR3 has 15 residues.

The chain recombines TRBV24-1 with TRBJ2-1; TRBD2 matches at 9 bases. Unmatched junction bases numbered 7, after V lost 0 bases and J lost 8 bases. Germline V gives CDR1 KGHDR, CDR2 SFDVKD. The length of the CDR3 is 16 residues. The CDR3 loop is CATSDLGAGGFYEQFF. CDR3 nucleotides: TGTGCCACCAGTGATTTGGGAGCGGGAGGCTTCTATGAGCAGTTCTTC.